The entry below describes one TCR beta chain. The antigen this receptor binds is unknown. One base away there is no much larger clone; base qualities are not given. In light of the paper, this sample's treatment or condition label describes: approximately 18 received Ad26.COV2.S at low or high dose, single or two shots; 5 received placebo; per-sample allocation not given. Repertoires of vaccine and placebo recipients were sequenced from samples collected on day 63 after the first injection. Between 29 July and 7 August 2020, Cohort 1b enrolled 20 to 30 adults aged 18-55 years at one site in Boston, USA. Ad26.COV2.S was a replication-incompetent adenovirus type 26 vector that expressed a prefusion-stabilized SARS-CoV-2 spike protein derived from the original Wuhan strain. The data were taken from a study of Ad26.COV2.S vaccination and SARS-CoV-2 variants (dated by TCRdb to the early 2020s). Notes on the research overall: Donors in the vaccine arm were drawn from COV1001, a multicentre, randomized, double-blind, placebo-controlled phase I-IIa trial testing Ad26.COV2.S in healthy adults. Ad26.COV2.S was administered intramuscularly at 5 x 10^10 or 1 x 10^11 viral particles, either as a single shot or as two shots given 56 days apart. A total of some 30 samples were included in the TCR-sequenced set, comprising approximately 20 Ad26.COV2.S vaccine recipients, 5 placebo recipients and 8 SARS-CoV-2 convalescent individuals. Investigators remained blinded to trial group allocation during experiments and outcome assessment. Sequencing of the TCRbeta repertoire served to evaluate the specificity and breadth of SARS-CoV-2-reactive T cell receptors following Ad26.COV2.S vaccination. Trial participants were randomized into five groups of five: low-dose or high-dose Ad26.COV2.S given once or twice, or placebo on both occasions. Overall study outcomes, separate from this receptor: The study was not powered to compare responses between vaccine doses or regimens. Higher spike-specific TCR breadth was observed in Ad26.COV2.S recipients than in placebo recipients (P = 0.0014). After vaccination, substantial breadth of spike-specific CD8+ and CD4+ T cell responses was reported. According to the authors, total T cell responses may have been underestimated by the TCR breadth and depth analyses. Vaccine and placebo recipients had comparable non-spike TCR breadth, which fits with the vaccine containing only spike.

The immunoSEQ Assay was the method used to sequence TCRbeta CDR3 regions. After extraction, genomic DNA underwent amplification by bias-controlled multiplex PCR, followed by high-throughput sequencing. The original methods were these. To quantify the absolute abundance of every unique TCRbeta CDR3 region, sequences were collapsed and filtered. T cell fraction was estimated by normalizing TCRbeta template counts to usable DNA, with usable DNA measured through amplification of reference genes found in all nucleated cells. Repertoire TCRs were annotated as SARS-CoV-2-specific by exact matching of V gene, CDR3 amino acid sequence and J gene to a known reactive TCR set. The reference SARS-CoV-2 TCR set came from MIRA and was filtered for enrichment in COVID-19-positive ImmuneCODE repertoires, removing public or cross-reactive TCRs. Based on the MIRA antigens, annotated TCRs were further analysed at the level of specific ORF or position within ORF. Breadth was defined as the number of annotated unique rearrangements divided by the total number of unique productive rearrangements, and depth was defined as the summed frequency of the annotated unique rearrangements. Group comparisons of TCR breadth used two-sided Wilcoxon rank-sum tests. What TCRdb holds here is the immuneACCESS table cut down to in-frame rearrangements. Part of the clones is not present; checked against another copy, under half of the missing clones reflect an unresolved V gene, and the others are unexplained. V, J and clone size were drawn from that table, and D and trimming were deduced from the DNA. The sample profile shows more than 400,000 clones; roughly 90% of them were found once. The top ten clones comprise approximately 1.6% of the sample.

Taken from the germline V gene (reference sequence), the CDR1 and CDR2 loops are GTSNPN and SVGIG. Spanning cysteine to phenylalanine, the CDR3 consists of 13 amino acids. The only DNA kept is the CDR3, 39 bases in frame from the first base. V trim: 4 bases; J trim: 3 bases; unmatched bases: 4. The receptor was isolated from a person aged 18-60 years who received the Ad26.COV2.S COVID-19 vaccine or a placebo. The V gene is TRBV30 and the J gene is TRBJ2-7; 9 bases in the middle match TRBD1. The sample here was peripheral blood, taken in a trial of Ad26.COV2.S vaccine versus placebo. The CDR3 is CAWIGTGNYEQYF. The nucleotides are TGTGCCTGGATCGGGACAGGGAACTACGAGCAGTACTTC.